Sequencing of this T cell receptor (beta chain) was carried out in a study of blood T cells in healthy people across ages. Study in general: The template switching approach captured approximately one barcoded beta molecule for every two T cells.

This clonotype was recorded many times. Combining a sample-barcoded 5' primer with a J-beta primer mix, a second PCR ran for roughly 7 to 12 cycles. Each of the samples gave a minimum of 3 million paired-end reads that contained CDR3. TCRdb reanalysed the 5' RACE reads using MiXCR and keeps one entry per CDR3 protein. The data show hundreds of thousands of distinct CDR3 sequences, 20% to 25% seen once. Input material: blood. The clonotype comes from a man aged 70-80 years in good health.

In DNA, the CDR3 is TGTGCCAGCAACCGGGACAGTAATGAAAAACTGTTTTTT. This encodes CASNRDSNEKLFF. The chain is built from TRBV12-3 or TRBV12-4 and TRBJ1-4; the match to TRBD1 covers 7 bases. Trimming at V came to 7 bases and at J to 4 bases, leaving 3 bases not matched to a gene. CDR3 size: 13 residues.